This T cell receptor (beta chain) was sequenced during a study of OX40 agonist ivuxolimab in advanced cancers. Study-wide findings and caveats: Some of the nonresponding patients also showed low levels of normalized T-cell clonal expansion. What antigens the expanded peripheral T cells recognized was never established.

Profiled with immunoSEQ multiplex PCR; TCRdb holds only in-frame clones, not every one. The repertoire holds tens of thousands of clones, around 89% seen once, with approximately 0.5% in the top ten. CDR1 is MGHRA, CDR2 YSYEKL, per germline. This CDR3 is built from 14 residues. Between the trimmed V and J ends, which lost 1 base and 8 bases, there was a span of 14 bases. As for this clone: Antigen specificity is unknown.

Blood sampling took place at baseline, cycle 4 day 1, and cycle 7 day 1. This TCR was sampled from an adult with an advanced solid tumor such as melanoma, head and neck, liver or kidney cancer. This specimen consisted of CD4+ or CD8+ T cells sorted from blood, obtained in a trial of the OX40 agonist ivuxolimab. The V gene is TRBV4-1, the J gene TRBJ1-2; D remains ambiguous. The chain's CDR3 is CASSQGHQAGGYTF. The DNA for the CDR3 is TGCGCCAGCAGCCAAGGACACCAAGCTGGCGGCTACACCTTC.